This T cell receptor beta chain comes out of a study of CD8+CD57+ T cells in acquired aplastic anemia. About the research overall: Sorted cells (CD4+ and CD8+) yielded DNA amounts that averaged about 3.1 ug.

After removal of 6 bases from V and 3 bases from J, the junction contained 4 bases not matched to a gene. This CDR3 is 13 amino acids long. Germline V lookup: CDR1 SNHLY, CDR2 FYNNEI. General study points: Controls did not differ significantly from patients in CD8+ Simpson's diversity. Patients and controls shared about 30 CD8+ CDR3 sequences.

Researchers used genomic DNA as the template to profile TCR beta VDJ and CDR3. TCRdb reanalysed the reads using MiXCR and keeps one entry per CDR3 protein. This sample carries some 290,000 distinct CDR3 sequences, 50% to 70% of them seen once, and the ten largest clones take around 7.6%. Comment on this clonotype: The antigen remains unidentified.

The genes are TRBV2 and TRBJ2-5, with 7 bases that match TRBD2. The receptor was isolated from a human donor with severe aplastic anemia or a healthy control (not recorded which). Sequencing input: sorted CD4+, CD8+, or CD8+CD57+ T cells (not recorded which) from PBMCs. The CDR3 is CASRGLAEETQYF. The CDR3 DNA sequence: TGTGCCAGCAGGGGGCTAGCGGAAGAGACCCAGTACTTC.